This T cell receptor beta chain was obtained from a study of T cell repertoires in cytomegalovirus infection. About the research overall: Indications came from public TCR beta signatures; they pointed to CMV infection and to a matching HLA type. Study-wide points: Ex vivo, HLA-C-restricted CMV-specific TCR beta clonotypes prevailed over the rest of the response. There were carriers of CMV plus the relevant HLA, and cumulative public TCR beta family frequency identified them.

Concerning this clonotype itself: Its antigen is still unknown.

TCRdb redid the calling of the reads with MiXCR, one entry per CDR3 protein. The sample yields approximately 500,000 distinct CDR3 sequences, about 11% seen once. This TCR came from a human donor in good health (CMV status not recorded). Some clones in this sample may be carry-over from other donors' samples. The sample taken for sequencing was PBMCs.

This CDR3 reads CSVEDRGTSGSREQFF. CDR3 nucleotide sequence: TGCAGCGTTGAAGATCGGGGGACTAGCGGGAGCAGAGAGCAGTTCTTC. The rearrangement links TRBV29-1 to TRBJ2-1; 14 bases are shared with TRBD2. From germline, CDR1 is SQVTM and CDR2 ANQGSEA. This CDR3 contains 16 residues. J was trimmed by 10 bases and V by 0 bases; bases with no gene match: 8.